The T cell receptor (beta chain) described here comes from a study of PD-1 blockade in classical Hodgkin lymphoma. Trimming at V came to 8 bases and at J to 5 bases, leaving 8 bases not matched to a gene. Germline-derived CDR1 and CDR2 are MNHEY and SMNVEV (reference sequence). CDR3 length equals 15 residues. Time point described: cycle 4 day 1 (C4D1), after more than 5 weeks of nivolumab. Autologous stem cell transplantation was followed by relapse in every patient, and brentuximab vedotin exposure varied. Using immunoSEQ multiplex PCR, the repertoire was profiled, and TCRdb retains in-frame clones only, with some absent. The sample contains approximately 49,000 clones, 60% to 80% of which appear only once.

Source: peripheral blood mononuclear cells (PBMCs), taken before the fourth cycle of nivolumab. The TCR was taken from a human donor with classical Hodgkin lymphoma. The chain combines TRBV27 with TRBJ2-1; TRBD2 agrees at 11 bases. This CDR3 is CASSPETSGNNEQFF. CDR3 in DNA: TGTGCCAGCTCCCCGGAGACTAGCGGGAACAATGAGCAGTTCTTC.